A single sample is the source of the 25 T cell receptor beta chains below, sequenced in a study of CD8 T cells in ankylosing spondylitis. No antigen has been identified for these receptors. Study results and limitations: A TCR beta motif of eight highly homologous variants appeared characteristic of ankylosing spondylitis blood.

TCRdb passed the 5' RACE reads through MiXCR, listing each CDR3 protein once. The sample lists roughly 220,000 distinct CDR3 sequences, around 20% occurring once. Input material: blood, either unsorted or a sorted T cell fraction (not recorded which). The receptors come from a male donor with ankylosing spondylitis.

The genes are TRBV12-3 or TRBV12-4 and TRBJ2-1, with 7 bases aligning to TRBD1. V dropped 5 bases and J dropped 0; count of bases not matched to a gene: 1. The length of the CDR3 is 14 residues. The CDR3 nucleotides read TGTGCCAGCAGTGGGACAGCCTCCTACAATGAGCAGTTCTTC. Protein product: CASSGTASYNEQFF.

The chain has TRBV20-1 and TRBJ2-7; 10 nucleotides agree with TRBD2. Looked up from germline, CDR1 is DFQATT and CDR2 is SNEGSKA (reference sequence). The J segment lost 6 bases and the V segment lost 2 bases, leaving 4 bases of the junction unmatched. This CDR3 is 13 amino acids long. DNA of the CDR3: TGCAGTGCTAGATTAGCGGGAGGCTCCGAGCAGTACTTC. Protein sequence: CSARLAGGSEQYF.

This chain links TRBV6-1 with TRBJ2-1; D is uncertain. CDR1 and CDR2 (germline): MNHNS, SASEGT. The CDR3 consists of 15 residues. V lost 1 base to trimming and J lost 2 bases, with 9 bases between them. CDR3 in amino acids: CASSEDRSPYNEQFF. CDR3 nucleotides: TGTGCCAGCAGTGAAGATAGGTCGCCCTACAATGAGCAGTTCTTC.

The genes are TRBV11-2 and TRBJ2-3; weak D call: TRBD2 (5 bases). Germline V gene data show CDR1 as SGHAT and CDR2 as FQNNGV. The CDR3 length is 15 residues. V dropped 2 bases and J dropped 8 bases, with 17 bases sitting between them. The CDR3 nucleotides read TGTGCCAGCAGCTTATTCCCCCGGGAAAGCTCTACGCAGTATTTT. Encoded protein: CASSLFPRESSTQYF.

The chain employs TRBV28 and TRBJ2-1; 7 bases agree with TRBD2. Per germline, CDR1 MDHEN and CDR2 SYDVKM. The CDR3 has 13 residues. For the CDR3, the DNA is TGTGCGGGGGGGGGAAGCTCCTACAATGAGCAGTTCTTC. Translating it yields CAGGGSSYNEQFF.

V and J are TRBV27 and TRBJ2-7; no clear D. CDR3 length: 15 residues. V was shortened by 6 bases and J by 2 bases, with 17 bases between the two germline ends. CDR1 is MNHEY, CDR2 SMNVEV, per germline (reference sequence). The CDR3 region is CASSPDGRITYEQYF. The CDR3 region has the DNA TGTGCCAGCAGCCCGGACGGGCGAATAACCTACGAGCAGTACTTC.

This chain links TRBV30 with TRBJ2-7, with D perhaps TRBD2 (5 bases). V shed 2 bases and J shed 0 bases, with 14 bases lying between them. The CDR3 is 15 amino acids. Germline values: CDR1 GTSNPN, CDR2 SVGIG (reference sequence). In DNA form, the CDR3 reads TGTGCCTGGAGTTCGGGGTGGGAAGGCTCCTACGAGCAGTACTTC. Its translation is CAWSSGWEGSYEQYF.

The rearrangement uses TRBV7-2 and TRBJ2-1; 10 nucleotides match TRBD2. The CDR3 length is 16 residues. CDR1 SGHTA and CDR2 FQGNSA come from the germline V gene. V gave up 5 bases and J gave up 8 bases; unmatched junction bases: 12. The CDR3 DNA sequence: TGTGCCAGCAGCCCCCCGGTGCTAGCGGGAGAAGATGAGCAGTTCTTC. Translation: CASSPPVLAGEDEQFF.

The chain uses TRBV27 and TRBJ2-1; 10 nucleotides line up with TRBD2. Germline V gene data show CDR1 as MNHEY and CDR2 as SMNVEV (reference sequence). V was clipped by 3 bases and J by 7 bases; unmatched bases: 6. CDR3 length: 15 amino acids. The CDR3 loop reads CASSFPAGGGNEQFF. CDR3 nucleotides: TGTGCCAGCAGTTTCCCAGCGGGAGGGGGGAATGAGCAGTTCTTC.

This clonotype occurred a few times. The chain employs TRBV6-1 and TRBJ1-4; TRBD1 agrees at 8 bases. The ends lost 5 bases at V and 3 bases at J; junction bases unmatched: 5. Germline V lookup: CDR1 MNHNS, CDR2 SASEGT. The CDR3 extends over 15 amino acids. The DNA for the CDR3 is TGTGCCAGCAGTATGCAGGGGGCGGCTAATGAAAAACTGTTTTTT. The encoded protein is CASSMQGAANEKLFF.

This clonotype was counted a few times. V and J are TRBV5-1 and TRBJ2-1; 9 bases are a match to TRBD2. The CDR3 totals 17 residues. The germline gives CDR1 SGHRS, CDR2 YFSETQ. V was pared by 0 bases and J by 8 bases, with 12 bases of the junction left unmatched. The chain's CDR3 is CASSLGLAGSESDEQFF. CDR3 in DNA: TGCGCCAGCAGCTTGGGGCTAGCGGGATCCGAGTCCGATGAGCAGTTCTTC.

This clonotype has a handful of counts. The V and J genes are TRBV6-5 and TRBJ1-2; the match to TRBD1 covers 9 bases. Germline V gives CDR1 MNHEY, CDR2 SVGAGI. The CDR3 is 16 amino acids. The V segment lost 11 bases and the J segment 1 base; nucleotides outside the gene matches: 14. This CDR3 reads CAGIDLRTGVNYGYTF. CDR3 nucleotide sequence: TGTGCCGGAATTGACCTGCGGACAGGGGTTAACTATGGCTACACCTTC.

The sample holds a few counts of this clonotype. The V call is TRBV29-1, the J call TRBJ2-1, with 8 nucleotides matching TRBD1. Germline-derived CDR1 and CDR2 are SQVTM and ANQGSEA. Germline trimming cut 4 bases from V and 2 bases from J; bases unmatched to any gene: 4. The length of the CDR3 is 14 residues. The CDR3 sequence: CSVVETGAYNEQFF. Written as DNA, the CDR3 is TGCAGCGTTGTTGAGACAGGGGCCTACAATGAGCAGTTCTTC.

The sample holds many counts of this clonotype. The chain has TRBV9 and TRBJ2-7; 7 bases match TRBD1. Losses at the gene ends were 3 bases for V and 2 bases for J; bases not matched to a gene: 2. The CDR3 spans 13 residues. CDR1 and CDR2 from the germline V gene are SGDLS and YYNGEE. This chain's CDR3 is CASSAGTAYEQYF. DNA of the CDR3: TGTGCCAGCAGCGCCGGGACAGCCTACGAGCAGTACTTC.

This clonotype appeared a few times. The chain couples TRBV21-1 to TRBJ2-2; the DNA was not used to check the table's D call, TRBD2. TRBV21-1 is reported as a pseudogene. The CDR3 contains 14 residues. The CDR3 region is CASSAMVGPGELFF. CDR3 DNA sequence: TGTGCCAGCAGTGCGATGGTGGGCCCCGGGGAGCTGTTTTTT.

This chain joins TRBV9 and TRBJ2-1; 9 nucleotides align to TRBD2. After removal of 4 bases from V and 9 bases from J, the junction contained 14 bases not matched to a gene. Germline V gene data show CDR1 as SGDLS and CDR2 as YYNGEE. The CDR3 covers 16 residues. The CDR3 DNA reads as TGTGCCAGCAGCCCCGAGGCGGGAGGGCCGTTCGGTGAGCAGTTCTTC. Its protein product is CASSPEAGGPFGEQFF.

V gene TRBV9 combines with J gene TRBJ2-1, with D possibly being TRBD2 (5 bases). From germline, CDR1 is SGDLS and CDR2 YYNGEE. The CDR3 has 13 amino acids. V lost 3 bases and J lost 8, with 12 bases in between. CDR3 region: CASSGGNSDEQFF. CDR3 sequence (DNA): TGTGCCAGCAGCGGAGGTAATAGCGATGAGCAGTTCTTC.

This clonotype came up a few times. J is TRBJ2-7 and V is TRBV20-1; 7 bases align to TRBD2. Germline V lookup: CDR1 DFQATT, CDR2 SNEGSKA (reference sequence). The CDR3 contains 12 residues. The V and J ends lost 5 bases and 0 bases, in that order; junction bases with no gene match: 1. Here the CDR3 reads CSASSGSYEQYF. The DNA of the CDR3 is TGCAGTGCTTCTAGCGGCTCCTACGAGCAGTACTTC.

This clonotype was seen a handful of times. This chain joins TRBV29-1 and TRBJ2-1; possibly TRBD1 or TRBD2 for D (5 bases each). The CDR3 totals 14 residues. V lost 4 bases and J 4 bases, leaving 14 bases between the germline ends. Germline V gives CDR1 SQVTM, CDR2 ANQGSEA. In DNA form, the CDR3 reads TGCAGCGTTGCCGGGACGTTTGGTTACAATGAGCAGTTCTTC. It is translated as CSVAGTFGYNEQFF.

This chain joins TRBV4-3 and TRBJ2-1; no reliable D call. CDR1 is LGHNA, CDR2 YSLEER, per germline. This CDR3 is 14 amino acids long. Deletions cut 1 base from V and 8 bases from J, with 12 bases between. CDR3 coding DNA: TGCGCCAGCAGCCAAGCTACAGCTAACCATGAGCAGTTCTTC. This encodes CASSQATANHEQFF.

This clonotype was counted a few times. The gene calls are TRBV5-6 and TRBJ2-1; 9 nucleotides line up with TRBD1. The CDR3 is 16 amino acids. The germline CDR1 and CDR2 sequences are SGHDT and YYEEEE. Trimming cost V 3 bases and J 6 bases; bases outside gene matches: 10. CDR3 sequence (DNA): TGTGCCAGCAGCTCCATTGACAGGGGGTTTCCCAATGAGCAGTTCTTC. Protein sequence: CASSSIDRGFPNEQFF.

This clonotype was observed at least ten times. The rearrangement uses TRBV12-3 or TRBV12-4 and TRBJ2-1; D is possibly TRBD2 (5 bases). V dropped 3 bases and J dropped 5 bases, with 11 bases sitting between them. The CDR3 length is 14 residues. CDR3 in amino acids: CASSLDSEDNEQFF. CDR3 DNA sequence: TGTGCCAGCAGTTTGGATAGCGAGGACAATGAGCAGTTCTTC.

The chain employs TRBV2 and TRBJ2-2; no clear D gene. Germline CDR1 is SNHLY and CDR2 is FYNNEI. This CDR3 contains 17 residues. V was cut by 0 bases and J by 3 bases, with 14 bases left in between. CDR3 DNA: TGTGCCAGCAGTGAAGCAGGCTCGGTCAGCTACACCGGGGAGCTGTTTTTT. It translates to CASSEAGSVSYTGELFF. The whole variable domain, remainder taken from reference TRBV2 and TRBJ2-2, is EPEVTQTPSHQVTQMGQEVILRCVPISNHLYFYWYRQILGQKVEFLVSFYNNEISEKSEIFDDQFSVERPDGSNFTLKIRSTKLEDSAMYFCASSEAGSVSYTGELFFGEGSRLTVL.

The chain combines TRBV9 with TRBJ2-7, with no clear D. CDR3 length: 13 residues. V was clipped by 1 base and J by 7 bases, with 12 bases between them. Looked up from germline, CDR1 is SGDLS and CDR2 is YYNGEE. Written as DNA, the CDR3 is TGTGCCAGCAGCGTAAGTCCTGGCTTGGAGCAGTACTTC. Translating it yields CASSVSPGLEQYF.

Only a few counts were recorded for this clonotype. The CDR3 loop reads CSASPIWGWSDTQYF. CDR3 DNA: TGCAGTGCTAGCCCCATATGGGGGTGGTCTGATACGCAGTATTTT. The chain uses TRBV20-1 and TRBJ2-3; D possibly matches TRBD1 or TRBD2 (5 bases each). From germline, CDR1 is DFQATT and CDR2 SNEGSKA (reference sequence). This CDR3 has 15 residues. Trimming took 3 bases from V and 6 from J, leaving 19 bases between them.